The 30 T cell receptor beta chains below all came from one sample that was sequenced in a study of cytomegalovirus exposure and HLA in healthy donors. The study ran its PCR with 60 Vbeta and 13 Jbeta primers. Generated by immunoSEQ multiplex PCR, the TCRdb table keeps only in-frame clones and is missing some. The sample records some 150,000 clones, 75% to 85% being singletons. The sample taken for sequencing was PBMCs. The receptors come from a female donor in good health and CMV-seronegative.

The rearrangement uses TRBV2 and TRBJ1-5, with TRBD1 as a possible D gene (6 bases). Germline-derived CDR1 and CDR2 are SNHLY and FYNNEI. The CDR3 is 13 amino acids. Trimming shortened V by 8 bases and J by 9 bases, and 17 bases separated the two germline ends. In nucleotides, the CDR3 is TGTGCCAGCGAGGTCACAGGGAAGGCGCCCCAGCATTTT. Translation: CASEVTGKAPQHF.

The CDR3 region is CASSLGGGRNTGELFF. CDR3 sequence (DNA): TGTGCCAGCAGTTTAGGGGGGGGCAGGAACACCGGGGAGCTGTTTTTT. The V gene is TRBV27, the J gene TRBJ2-2, with D tentatively TRBD2 (7 bases). Germline CDR1 and CDR2: MNHEY and SMNVEV (reference sequence). V lost 2 bases, J lost 1 base, and 11 bases lay in between. CDR3 length: 16 amino acids.

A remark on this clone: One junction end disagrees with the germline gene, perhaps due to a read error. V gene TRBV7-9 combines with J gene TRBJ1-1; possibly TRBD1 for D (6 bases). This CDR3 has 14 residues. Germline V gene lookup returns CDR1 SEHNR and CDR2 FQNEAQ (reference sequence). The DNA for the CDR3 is TGTGCCAGCACCCAACAGGGTGTGAACACTGAAGCTTTTTTT. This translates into CASTQQGVNTEAFF.

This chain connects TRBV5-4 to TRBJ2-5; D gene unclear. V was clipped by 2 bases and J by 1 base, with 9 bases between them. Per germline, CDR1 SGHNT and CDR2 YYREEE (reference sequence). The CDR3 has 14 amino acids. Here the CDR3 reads CASSFGSSQETQYF. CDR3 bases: TGTGCCAGCAGCTTCGGGTCATCCCAAGAGACCCAGTACTTC.

The CDR3 region has the DNA TGTGCCAGCAGAGGCAGGGCAACTAATGAAAAACTGTTTTTT. Its translation: CASRGRATNEKLFF. The chain links TRBV6-1 to TRBJ1-4, with a tentative D call TRBD1 (5 bases). From germline, CDR1 is MNHNS and CDR2 SASEGT. Trimming left V 6 bases short and J 0 bases short, with 8 bases between. The CDR3 is made up of 14 amino acids.

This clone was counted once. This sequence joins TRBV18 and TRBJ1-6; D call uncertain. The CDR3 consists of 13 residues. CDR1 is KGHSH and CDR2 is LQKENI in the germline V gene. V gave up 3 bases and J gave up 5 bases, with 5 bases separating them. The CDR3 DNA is TGTGCCAGCTCACCGGCCGATAATTCACCCCTCCACTTT. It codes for CASSPADNSPLHF.

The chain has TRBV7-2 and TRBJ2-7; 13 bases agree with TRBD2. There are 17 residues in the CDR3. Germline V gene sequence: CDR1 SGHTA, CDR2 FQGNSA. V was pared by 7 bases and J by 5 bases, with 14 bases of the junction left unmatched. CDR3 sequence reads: CASTDFTSGGASNEQYF. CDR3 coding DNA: TGTGCCAGCACCGACTTTACTAGCGGGGGGGCTAGCAACGAGCAGTACTTC.

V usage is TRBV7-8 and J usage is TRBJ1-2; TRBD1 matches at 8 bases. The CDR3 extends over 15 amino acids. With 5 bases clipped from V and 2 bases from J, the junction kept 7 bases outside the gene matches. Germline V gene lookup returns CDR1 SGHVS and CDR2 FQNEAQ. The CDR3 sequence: CASSALGQANYGYTF. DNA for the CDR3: TGTGCCAGCAGCGCCTTGGGACAGGCAAACTATGGCTACACCTTC.

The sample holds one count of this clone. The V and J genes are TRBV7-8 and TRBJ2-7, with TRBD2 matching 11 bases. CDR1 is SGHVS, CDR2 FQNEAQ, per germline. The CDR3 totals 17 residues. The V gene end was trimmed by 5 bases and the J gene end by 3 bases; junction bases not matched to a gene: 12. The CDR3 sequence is CASSPLEGLAGGYEQYF. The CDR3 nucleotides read TGTGCCAGCAGCCCGCTCGAGGGGCTAGCGGGGGGCTACGAGCAGTACTTC.

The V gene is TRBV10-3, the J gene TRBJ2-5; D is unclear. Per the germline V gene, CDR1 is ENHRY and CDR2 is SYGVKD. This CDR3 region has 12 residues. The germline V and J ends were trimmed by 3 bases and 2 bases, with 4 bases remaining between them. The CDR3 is CAISDGQETQYF. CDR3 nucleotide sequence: TGTGCCATCAGTGACGGGCAAGAGACCCAGTACTTC.

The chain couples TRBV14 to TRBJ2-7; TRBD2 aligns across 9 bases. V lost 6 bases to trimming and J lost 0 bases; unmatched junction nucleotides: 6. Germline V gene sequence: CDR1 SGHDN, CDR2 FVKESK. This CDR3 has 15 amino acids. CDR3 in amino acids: CASRDSGGRSYEQYF. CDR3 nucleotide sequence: TGTGCCAGCAGAGATAGCGGGGGCCGCTCCTACGAGCAGTACTTC.

CDR3 nucleotides: TGTGCCAGCAGACGCAGGACTAGCGGGAGAGGAGGGGAGACCCAGTACTTC. Translation: CASRRRTSGRGGETQYF. The chain employs TRBV2 and TRBJ2-5; 13 positions match TRBD2. V lost 6 bases and J lost 5; bases outside the gene matches: 12. The CDR3 runs 17 residues. Germline V gene data show CDR1 as SNHLY and CDR2 as FYNNEI.

The chain's CDR3 is CAWALRTGIEQFF. The CDR3 nucleotides read TGTGCCTGGGCATTAAGGACAGGGATTGAGCAGTTCTTC. The chain combines TRBV30 with TRBJ2-1, with 8 bases identical to TRBD1. Germline V gene data show CDR1 as GTSNPN and CDR2 as SVGIG (reference sequence). V was clipped by 5 bases and J by 9 bases; unmatched bases: 9. The CDR3 spans 13 residues.

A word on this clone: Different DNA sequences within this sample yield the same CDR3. CDR3 in amino acids: CASSIGQGNTGELFF. The CDR3 nucleotides are TGTGCCAGTAGTATTGGACAGGGGAACACCGGGGAGCTGTTTTTT. The chain uses TRBV19 and TRBJ2-2; 8 bases match TRBD1. This CDR3 is 15 amino acids long. With 3 bases clipped from V and 1 base from J, the junction kept 1 base outside the gene matches. In germline, CDR1 is LNHDA, CDR2 SQIVND (reference sequence).

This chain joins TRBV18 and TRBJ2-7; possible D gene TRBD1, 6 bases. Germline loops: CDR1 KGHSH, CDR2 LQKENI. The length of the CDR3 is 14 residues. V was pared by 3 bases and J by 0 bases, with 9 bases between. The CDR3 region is CASSPDRSSYEQYF. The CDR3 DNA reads TGTGCCAGCTCACCGGACAGAAGCTCCTACGAGCAGTACTTC.

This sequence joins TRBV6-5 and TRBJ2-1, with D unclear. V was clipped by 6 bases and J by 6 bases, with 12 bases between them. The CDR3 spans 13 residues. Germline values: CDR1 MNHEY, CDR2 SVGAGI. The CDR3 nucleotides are TGTGCCAGCAGCCTCGTAGCCACCAATGAGCAGTTCTTC. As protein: CASSLVATNEQFF.

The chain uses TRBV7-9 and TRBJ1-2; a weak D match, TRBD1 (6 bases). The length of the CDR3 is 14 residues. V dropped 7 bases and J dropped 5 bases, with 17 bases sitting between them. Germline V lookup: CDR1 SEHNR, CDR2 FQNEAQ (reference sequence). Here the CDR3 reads CASNFGGADYGYTF. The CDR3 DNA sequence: TGTGCCAGCAATTTTGGGGGGGCGGATTATGGCTACACCTTC.

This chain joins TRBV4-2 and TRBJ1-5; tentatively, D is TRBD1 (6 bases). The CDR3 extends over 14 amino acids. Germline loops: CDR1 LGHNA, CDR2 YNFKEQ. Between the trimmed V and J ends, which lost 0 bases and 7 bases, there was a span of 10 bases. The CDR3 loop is CASSQEGRGQPQHF. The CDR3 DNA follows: TGTGCCAGCAGCCAAGAAGGCAGGGGCCAGCCCCAGCATTTT.

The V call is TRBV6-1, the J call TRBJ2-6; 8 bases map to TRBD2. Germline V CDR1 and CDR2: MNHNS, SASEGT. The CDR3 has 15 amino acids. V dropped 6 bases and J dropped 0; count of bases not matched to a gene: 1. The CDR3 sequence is CASSGGGSGANVLTF. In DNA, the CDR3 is TGTGCCAGCAGCGGGGGGGGCTCTGGGGCCAACGTCCTGACTTTC.

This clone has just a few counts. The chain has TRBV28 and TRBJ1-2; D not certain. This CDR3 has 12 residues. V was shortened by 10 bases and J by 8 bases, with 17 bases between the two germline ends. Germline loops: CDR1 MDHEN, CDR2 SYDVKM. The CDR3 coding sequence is TGTGCCACTCATAATCTCCCGCAGGGCTACACCTTC. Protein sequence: CATHNLPQGYTF.

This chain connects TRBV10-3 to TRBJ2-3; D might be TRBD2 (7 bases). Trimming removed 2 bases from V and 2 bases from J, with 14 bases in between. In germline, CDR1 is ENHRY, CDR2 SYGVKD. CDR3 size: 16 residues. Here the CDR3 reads CAISETRGGYTDTQYF. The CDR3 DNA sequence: TGTGCCATCAGTGAGACAAGGGGGGGATACACAGATACGCAGTATTTT.

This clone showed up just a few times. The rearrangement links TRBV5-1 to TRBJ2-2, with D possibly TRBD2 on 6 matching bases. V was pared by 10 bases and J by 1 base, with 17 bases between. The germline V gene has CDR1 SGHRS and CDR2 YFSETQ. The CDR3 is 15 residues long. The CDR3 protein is CASRPGSGNTGELFF. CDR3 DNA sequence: TGCGCCTCTCGACCGGGTAGCGGGAACACCGGGGAGCTGTTTTTT.

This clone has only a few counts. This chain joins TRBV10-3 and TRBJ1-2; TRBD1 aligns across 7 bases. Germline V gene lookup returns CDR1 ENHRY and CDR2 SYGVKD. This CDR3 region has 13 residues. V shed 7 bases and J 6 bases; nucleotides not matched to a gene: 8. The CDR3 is CAIMADRVHGYTF. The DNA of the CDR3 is TGTGCCATCATGGCCGACAGGGTCCATGGCTACACCTTC.

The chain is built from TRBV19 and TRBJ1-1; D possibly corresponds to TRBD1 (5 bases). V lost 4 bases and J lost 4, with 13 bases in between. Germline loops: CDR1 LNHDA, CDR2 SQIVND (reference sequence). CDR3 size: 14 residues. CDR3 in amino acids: CASSTLLQGTEAFF. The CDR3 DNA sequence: TGTGCCAGTAGTACCCTCCTGCAGGGCACTGAAGCTTTCTTT.

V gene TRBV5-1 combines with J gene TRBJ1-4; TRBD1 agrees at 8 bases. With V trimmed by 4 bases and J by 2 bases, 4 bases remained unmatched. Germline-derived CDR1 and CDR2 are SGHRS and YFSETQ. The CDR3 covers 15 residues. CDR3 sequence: CASSPTGGTNEKLFF. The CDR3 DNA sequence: TGCGCCAGCAGCCCCACAGGGGGTACTAATGAAAAACTGTTTTTT.

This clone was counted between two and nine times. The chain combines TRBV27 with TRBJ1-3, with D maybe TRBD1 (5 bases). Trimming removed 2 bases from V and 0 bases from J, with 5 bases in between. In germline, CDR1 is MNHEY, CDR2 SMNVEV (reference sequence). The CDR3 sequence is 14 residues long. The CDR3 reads CASSLRGSGNTIYF. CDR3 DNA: TGTGCCAGCAGTTTAAGGGGCTCTGGAAACACCATATATTTT.

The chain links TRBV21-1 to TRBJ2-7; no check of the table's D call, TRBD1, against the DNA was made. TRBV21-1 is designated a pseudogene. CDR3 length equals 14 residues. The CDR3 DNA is TGTGCCAGCCTACCGGGACAGGGGAAGTACGAGCAGTACTTC. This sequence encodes CASLPGQGKYEQYF.

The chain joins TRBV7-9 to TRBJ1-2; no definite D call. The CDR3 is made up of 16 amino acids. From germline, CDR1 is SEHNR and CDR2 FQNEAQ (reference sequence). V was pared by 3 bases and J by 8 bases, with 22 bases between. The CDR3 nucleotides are TGTGCCAGCAGCTTCGATTACGCGAGACTCTCGTCGGGCTACACCTTC. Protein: CASSFDYARLSSGYTF.

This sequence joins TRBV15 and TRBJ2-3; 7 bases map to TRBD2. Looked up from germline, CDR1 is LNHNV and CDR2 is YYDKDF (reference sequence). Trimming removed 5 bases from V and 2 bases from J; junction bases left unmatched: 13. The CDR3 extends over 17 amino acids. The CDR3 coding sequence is TGTGCCACCAGCTTGGGGAGTGGGGAGCGGGACACAGATACGCAGTATTTT. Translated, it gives CATSLGSGERDTDTQYF.

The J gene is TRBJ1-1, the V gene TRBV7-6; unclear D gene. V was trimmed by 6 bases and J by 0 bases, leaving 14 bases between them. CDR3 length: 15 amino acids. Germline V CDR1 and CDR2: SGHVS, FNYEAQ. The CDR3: CASSSLGSLNTEAFF. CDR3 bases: TGTGCCAGCAGTTCCCTCGGGTCACTGAACACTGAAGCTTTCTTT. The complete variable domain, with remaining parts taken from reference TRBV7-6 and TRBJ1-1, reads GAGVSQSPRYKVTKRGQDVALRCDPISGHVSLYWYRQALGQGPEFLTYFNYEAQQDKSGLPNDRFSAERPEGSISTLTIQRTEQRDSAMYRCASSSLGSLNTEAFFGQGTRLTVV.